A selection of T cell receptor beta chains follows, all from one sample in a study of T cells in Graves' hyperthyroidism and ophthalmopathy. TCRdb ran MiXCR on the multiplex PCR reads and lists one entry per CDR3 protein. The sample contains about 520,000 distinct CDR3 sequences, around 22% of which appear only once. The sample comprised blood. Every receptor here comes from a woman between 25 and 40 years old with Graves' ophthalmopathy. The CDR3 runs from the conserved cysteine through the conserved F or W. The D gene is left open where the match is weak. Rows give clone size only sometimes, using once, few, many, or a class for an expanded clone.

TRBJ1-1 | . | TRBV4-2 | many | CASSQADAMNTEAFF | TGTGCCAGCAGCCAAGCTGACGCTATGAACACTGAAGCTTTCTTT
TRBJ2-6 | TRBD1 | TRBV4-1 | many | CASSQDRDSGANVLTF | TGCGCCAGCAGCCAGGACAGGGACTCTGGGGCCAACGTCCTGACTTTC
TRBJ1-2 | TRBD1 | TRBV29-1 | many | CSVVGQGQYGYTF | TGCAGCGTCGTTGGACAGGGACAGTATGGCTACACCTTC
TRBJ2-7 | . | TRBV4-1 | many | CASSQESRLAYEQYF | TGCGCCAGCAGCCAAGAGAGCAGGCTCGCCTACGAGCAGTACTTC
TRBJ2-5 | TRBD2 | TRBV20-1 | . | CSATRLAGDQETQYF | TGCAGTGCAACACGACTAGCGGGGGATCAAGAGACCCAGTACTTC
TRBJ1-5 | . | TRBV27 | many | CASSPRHNQPQHF | TGTGCCAGCAGTCCTCGACACAATCAGCCCCAGCATTTT
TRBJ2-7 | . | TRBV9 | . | CASSVAPGAYEQYF | TGTGCCAGCAGCGTAGCTCCGGGGGCCTACGAGCAGTACTTC
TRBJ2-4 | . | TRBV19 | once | CASSIGYKNIQYF | TGTGCCAGTAGTATCGGATACAAAAACATTCAGTACTTC
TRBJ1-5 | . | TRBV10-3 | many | CAISESALGDQPQHF | TGTGCCATCAGTGAGTCAGCCCTAGGCGATCAGCCCCAGCATTTT
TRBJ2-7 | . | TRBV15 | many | CATSRDLPGAGEQYF | TGTGCCACCAGCAGAGATCTGCCAGGGGCCGGCGAGCAGTACTTC
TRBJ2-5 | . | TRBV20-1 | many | CSARDDLGPQETQYF | TGCAGTGCTAGAGATGATTTGGGCCCCCAAGAGACCCAGTACTTC
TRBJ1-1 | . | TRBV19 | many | CATKTQGATEAFF | TGTGCCACTAAAACTCAGGGAGCCACTGAAGCTTTCTTT
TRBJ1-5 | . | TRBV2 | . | CASSRGEIGHF | TGTGCCAGCAGTAGGGGAGAGATAGGGCATTTT
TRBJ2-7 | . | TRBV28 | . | CASSFTSQGLYEQYF | TGTGCCAGCAGTTTTACTAGTCAGGGGCTATACGAGCAGTACTTC
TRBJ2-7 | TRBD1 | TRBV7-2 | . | CASSTPDRGLGEQYF | TGTGCCAGCAGCACCCCGGACAGGGGGCTTGGCGAGCAGTACTTC
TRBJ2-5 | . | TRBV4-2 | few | CASSRLRAPQETQYF | TGTGCCAGCAGCCGACTTCGGGCACCTCAAGAGACCCAGTACTTC
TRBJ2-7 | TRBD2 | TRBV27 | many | CASSLPGLAVYEQYF | TGTGCCAGCAGTTTACCGGGACTAGCGGTTTACGAGCAGTACTTC
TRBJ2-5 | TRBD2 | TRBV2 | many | CASRAGGLETQYF | TGTGCCAGCAGGGCGGGGGGGCTGGAGACCCAGTACTTC
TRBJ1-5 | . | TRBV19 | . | CASSNDGTRNQPQHF | TGTGCCAGTAGCAATGATGGGACCCGCAATCAGCCCCAGCATTTT
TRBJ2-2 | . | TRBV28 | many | CASRATGENTGELFF | TGTGCCAGCAGGGCGACAGGAGAGAACACCGGGGAGCTGTTTTTT
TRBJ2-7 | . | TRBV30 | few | CAWSGLGGEQYF | TGTGCCTGGAGTGGGCTGGGGGGCGAGCAGTACTTC
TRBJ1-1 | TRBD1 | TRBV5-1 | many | CASSQAGGEAFF | TGCGCCAGCAGTCAGGCAGGGGGTGAAGCTTTCTTT